These T cell receptor beta chains were read from a single sample in a study of blood T cell repertoires in COVID-19. The assay was immunoSEQ multiplex PCR, and TCRdb's table has in-frame clones only and misses some. The data contain 200,000 to 250,000 clones, about 86% of them singletons. Sequencing was performed on peripheral blood. These receptors came from a man aged 18 to 29 with active or convalescent COVID-19. The CDR3 runs from the conserved cysteine through the conserved F or W. The D gene is left open where the match is weak. The size field is filled for only some rows; it gives once, few, many or a size class.

TRBJ2-3 15 TRBV5-6 TRBD1 NA CASRPDPQGAATQYF TGTGCCAGCAGACCTGACCCCCAGGGGGCGGCTACGCAGTATTTT
TRBJ1-1 14 TRBV30 NA few CAWSPGTQNTEAFF TGTGCCTGGAGTCCGGGAACCCAGAACACTGAAGCTTTCTTT
TRBJ1-1 15 TRBV19 TRBD1 NA CASNLMDRYNTEAFF TGTGCCAGTAATCTCATGGACAGGTACAACACTGAAGCTTTCTTT
TRBJ2-7 12 TRBV5-4 NA NA CASSPDGSEQYF TGTGCCAGCAGTCCGGACGGGAGCGAGCAGTACTTC
TRBJ2-2 12 TRBV30 NA NA CAWSPSSGELFF TGTGCCTGGAGTCCCTCCTCCGGGGAGCTGTTTTTT
TRBJ1-2 14 TRBV3-1/TRBV3-2 NA NA CASSGRETNYGYTF TGTGCCAGCAGCGGACGGGAAACTAACTATGGCTACACCTTC
TRBJ1-1 13 TRBV25-1 NA NA CASSDLLRAEAFF TGTGCCAGCAGTGATCTCCTCAGGGCCGAAGCTTTCTTT
TRBJ2-7 15 TRBV9 TRBD1 few CASSTSGTGGAEQYF TGTGCCAGCAGCACCTCCGGGACAGGGGGCGCCGAGCAGTACTTC
TRBJ1-3 15 TRBV25-1 NA NA CASSDTGGSGNTIYF TGTGCCAGCAGTGACACCGGAGGCTCTGGAAACACCATATATTTT
TRBJ2-1 16 TRBV25-1 NA once CASSPQGTSWGSEQFF TGTGCCAGCAGTCCGCAAGGGACTTCCTGGGGATCTGAGCAGTTCTTC
TRBJ2-5 13 TRBV28 NA NA CASSRGLQETQYF TGTGCCAGCAGTAGGGGGTTACAAGAGACCCAGTACTTC
TRBJ2-2 14 TRBV2 TRBD2 few CAGGSGRAAGELFF TGTGCCGGAGGAAGCGGGAGGGCGGCCGGGGAGCTGTTTTTT
TRBJ2-7 16 TRBV9 TRBD2 NA CASSPRFAGGPGEQYF TGTGCCAGCAGCCCCCGCTTTGCGGGAGGGCCGGGCGAGCAGTACTTC
TRBJ2-2 15 TRBV7-6 TRBD1 NA CASSRDRLNTGELFF TGTGCCAGCAGCCGGGACAGGCTAAACACCGGGGAGCTGTTTTTT
TRBJ1-5 15 TRBV5-8 TRBD1 NA CASSLDRGIRQPQHF TGTGCCAGCAGCTTGGACAGGGGTATCAGGCAGCCCCAGCATTTT
TRBJ2-2 16 TRBV2 NA NA CASSSPRLSVSGELFF TGTGCCAGCAGTTCCCCTAGGCTATCCGTCAGCGGGGAGCTGTTTTTT
TRBJ2-1 14 TRBV19 TRBD2 NA CASSTNGGGYEQFF TGTGCCAGTAGTACCAATGGGGGAGGGTATGAGCAGTTCTTC
TRBJ2-1 16 TRBV14 NA once CASSQVGGATYNEQFF TGTGCCAGCAGCCAAGTTGGGGGGGCCACCTACAATGAGCAGTTCTTC
TRBJ2-1 15 TRBV19 TRBD1 NA CASSILPGGYNEQFF TGTGCCAGTAGTATCCTACCAGGGGGCTACAATGAGCAGTTCTTC
TRBJ2-2 16 TRBV5-8 NA NA CASSPRGREMTGELFF TGTGCCAGCAGCCCCCGGGGGCGGGAGATGACCGGGGAGCTGTTTTTT
TRBJ2-7 16 TRBV7-9 TRBD2 NA CASSRNGLAGRYEQYF TGTGCCAGCAGCCGAAATGGACTAGCGGGACGCTACGAGCAGTACTTC
TRBJ1-2 14 TRBV10-2 TRBD1 NA CASTLGQASYGYTF TGCGCCAGCACCCTTGGACAGGCTTCATATGGCTACACCTTC